A single sample is the source of the 17 T cell receptor beta chains below, sequenced in a study of blood T cell repertoires in COVID-19. TCRdb keeps only in-frame clones here, not all; method: immunoSEQ multiplex PCR. The table has 80,000 to 95,000 clones, 85% seen once. Input material: peripheral blood. Receptors originate from an elderly man with acute or convalescent COVID-19.

The chain couples TRBV15 to TRBJ1-6; TRBD1 matches at 7 bases. This CDR3 has 14 amino acids. The V gene's germline CDR1 is LNHNV and CDR2 YYDKDF (reference sequence). V trimming: 4 bases; J trimming: 5 bases; junction bases outside the gene matches: 2. The CDR3 nucleotides are TGTGCCACCAGCACCGGGACAGATAATTCACCCCTCCACTTT. Translated, it gives CATSTGTDNSPLHF. Filled out from reference TRBV15 and TRBJ1-6, the complete variable domain reads DAMVIQNPRYQVTQFGKPVTLSCSQTLNHNVMYWYQQKSSQAPKLLFHYYDKDFNNEADTPDNFQSRRPNTSFCFLDIRSPGLGDTAMYLCATSTGTDNSPLHFGNGTRLTVT.

V usage is TRBV9 and J usage is TRBJ2-7; 9 bases line up with TRBD1. This CDR3 spans 14 amino acids. Germline values: CDR1 SGDLS, CDR2 YYNGEE. V shed 3 bases, J shed 7 bases, and the junction held 8 bases outside the gene matches. CDR3: CASSGPGQGGEQYF. The CDR3 DNA is TGTGCCAGCAGCGGGCCGGGACAGGGTGGAGAGCAGTACTTC.

Notes on this clone: The sample carries other DNA sequences with the same CDR3. The genes are TRBV6-4 and TRBJ2-1; 8 nucleotides agree with TRBD1. From germline, CDR1 is MRHNA and CDR2 SNTAGT. The CDR3 is 14 amino acids. Losses at the gene ends were 4 bases for V and 7 bases for J; bases not matched to a gene: 6. The CDR3 protein is CASSVAGGRNEQFF. CDR3 DNA: TGTGCCAGCAGTGTGGCAGGGGGCAGGAATGAGCAGTTCTTC.

This clone showed up just once. The chain joins TRBV19 to TRBJ2-7; 9 nucleotides align to TRBD2. Trimming at V came to 7 bases and at J to 5 bases, leaving 9 bases not matched to a gene. Germline CDR1 and CDR2: LNHDA and SQIVND (reference sequence). The CDR3 is 14 amino acids. The CDR3 bases are TGTGCCAGTACAGGAGCGGGAGGTGACGACGAGCAGTACTTC. Amino acid sequence: CASTGAGGDDEQYF.

The chain recombines TRBV19 with TRBJ1-5; unclear D gene. CDR3 size: 14 residues. Germline V gives CDR1 LNHDA, CDR2 SQIVND (reference sequence). V gave up 2 bases and J gave up 3 bases, with 8 bases separating them. The CDR3 sequence is CASSIPGINQPQHF. The CDR3 DNA is TGTGCCAGTAGTATACCCGGGATCAATCAGCCCCAGCATTTT.

The chain combines TRBV28 with TRBJ1-1; no firm D call. The CDR3 spans 10 residues. In germline, CDR1 is MDHEN, CDR2 SYDVKM. Deletions cut 5 bases from V and 7 bases from J, with 5 bases between. This CDR3 reads CASSNYEAFF. Here the CDR3 DNA reads TGTGCCAGCAGTAATTATGAAGCTTTCTTT.

The gene calls are TRBV28 and TRBJ2-1; the match to TRBD1 covers 9 bases. Germline V gene data show CDR1 as MDHEN and CDR2 as SYDVKM. With V trimmed by 8 bases and J by 1 base, 6 bases remained unmatched. CDR3 size: 15 residues. The CDR3 DNA sequence: TGTGCCAGCGGATTACAGGGGGCTTCCTACAATGAGCAGTTCTTC. Translation gives CASGLQGASYNEQFF.

V gene TRBV6-4 combines with J gene TRBJ1-2; possible D gene TRBD1, 6 bases. The CDR3 is made up of 13 amino acids. With 0 bases removed from V and 8 bases from J, the gap between germline ends came to 10 bases. The germline gives CDR1 MRHNA, CDR2 SNTAGT. In DNA, the CDR3 is TGTGCCAGCAGTGACTCACAGGGCTGGGGCTACACCTTC. Its protein is CASSDSQGWGYTF.

A remark on this clone: At one end the junction does not follow the germline gene, possibly because of a read error. The chain links TRBV7-7 to TRBJ2-2, with 8 nucleotides matching TRBD2. Per the germline V gene, CDR1 is SSHAT and CDR2 is FNYEAQ (reference sequence). This CDR3 spans 16 amino acids. The CDR3 DNA reads TGTGCTAGCAGCTTAGCGGGTAGCGGGAAGGCAGAGGAGCTGTTTTTT. Amino acids: CASSLAGSGKAEELFF.

This clone turned up a few times. The V call is TRBV30, the J call TRBJ1-2; maybe TRBD1 (6 bases). The CDR3 has 12 amino acids. The germline gives CDR1 GTSNPN, CDR2 SVGIG (reference sequence). The V end lost 5 bases, the J end lost 1 base, and 8 bases lay between the germline ends. This chain's CDR3 is CAWHRVNYGYTF. The DNA for the CDR3 is TGTGCCTGGCACAGGGTTAACTATGGCTACACCTTC.

This clone was recorded only once. The V gene is TRBV28, the J gene TRBJ2-1; TRBD1 agrees at 8 bases. The CDR3 is made up of 18 amino acids. Losses at the gene ends were 8 bases for V and 8 bases for J; bases not matched to a gene: 23. In germline, CDR1 is MDHEN, CDR2 SYDVKM. The CDR3 DNA is TGTGCCAGCGCCCGGGACAGGCCCGGGAGCCATAGTCGGGATGAGCAGTTCTTC. Its translation: CASARDRPGSHSRDEQFF.

The chain has TRBV7-8 and TRBJ1-1; TRBD1 aligns across 7 bases. From germline, CDR1 is SGHVS and CDR2 FQNEAQ. The CDR3 consists of 15 residues. V shed 4 bases, J shed 1 base, and the junction held 6 bases outside the gene matches. CDR3 protein: CASSSFEGANTEAFF. As DNA, the CDR3 is TGTGCCAGCAGCTCATTTGAGGGGGCGAACACTGAAGCTTTCTTT.

This chain connects TRBV9 to TRBJ1-1, with D tentatively TRBD1 (5 bases). Germline V gene data show CDR1 as SGDLS and CDR2 as YYNGEE. V lost 4 bases and J lost 3, with 13 bases in between. The CDR3 spans 14 residues. The CDR3, as DNA: TGTGCCAGCAGCCCACGGGGGTCGGACACTGAAGCTTTCTTT. It specifies CASSPRGSDTEAFF.

The gene calls are TRBV28 and TRBJ2-7; 8 nucleotides align to TRBD2. The CDR3 covers 16 residues. Germline V CDR1 and CDR2: MDHEN, SYDVKM. V dropped 5 bases and J dropped 9; count of bases not matched to a gene: 18. The CDR3 protein is CASSLQQTGTSVRQYF. CDR3 coding DNA: TGTGCCAGCAGTCTACAACAAACCGGGACTAGTGTTCGGCAGTACTTC.

This chain uses TRBV29-1 with TRBJ1-5; no firm D call. Trimming left V 5 bases short and J 4 bases short, with 12 bases between. Germline CDR1 is SQVTM and CDR2 is ANQGSEA. The CDR3 length is 13 residues. Written as DNA, the CDR3 is TGCAGCGTTCTTGACGGACTGAATCAGCCCCAGCATTTT. Amino acids: CSVLDGLNQPQHF.

The chain uses TRBV7-3 and TRBJ2-5, with 12 positions matching TRBD1. CDR3 length: 16 residues. Germline lookup yields CDR1 SGHTA and CDR2 FQGTGA. V shed 4 bases and J 2 bases; nucleotides not matched to a gene: 5. The CDR3 region has the DNA TGTGCCAGCAGCTCCGGGACAGGGGGCGATCAAGAGACCCAGTACTTC. It yields the protein CASSSGTGGDQETQYF.

This chain connects TRBV20-1 to TRBJ1-3; D call uncertain. The V end lost 3 bases, the J end lost 0 bases, and 21 bases lay between the germline ends. Germline V gives CDR1 DFQATT, CDR2 SNEGSKA (reference sequence). CDR3 length: 18 residues. CDR3 in amino acids: CSASERSGGGVSGNTIYF. The CDR3 DNA sequence: TGCAGTGCTAGTGAGAGAAGCGGTGGCGGAGTCTCTGGAAACACCATATATTTT.